This entry concerns a single TCR beta chain. Its antigen remains unknown. The data derive from a study of cytomegalovirus exposure and HLA in healthy donors. The CDR3 covers 16 residues. Trimming stripped 4 bases from V and 0 bases from J, with 13 bases between. Germline lookup yields CDR1 SGDLS and CDR2 YYNGEE. The study ran its PCR with 60 Vbeta and 13 Jbeta primers. TCRdb keeps only in-frame clones here, not all; method: immunoSEQ multiplex PCR. The sample comprises around 150,000 clones, roughly 80% of which are singletons, and around 1.3% rests with the top ten. Study results and caveats: A prior analysis recorded that most TCR beta V segments were productive about 87% or about 30% of the time. A further, later analysis showed that HLA-associated TCR beta chains (compared with equally common others) were more clonally expanded. In a later analysis, DRB1 alleles had the most associated TCRs; HLA-C alleles the fewest. Despite most TCR sequences being rare, some public TCRs occurred in many donors.

The chain is built from TRBV9 and TRBJ1-4, with a possible D match to TRBD1 (6 bases). This TCR came from a woman aged 25 to 39 in good health and CMV-seronegative. Sample: PBMCs. The CDR3 sequence is CASSLGAVATNEKLFF. The CDR3 DNA is TGTGCCAGCAGCCTGGGGGCCGTTGCAACTAATGAAAAACTGTTTTTT. The whole variable domain, remainder taken from reference TRBV9 and TRBJ1-4, is DSGVTQTPKHLITATGQRVTLRCSPRSGDLSVYWYQQSLDQGLQFLIQYYNGEERAKGNILERFSAQQFPDLHSELNLSSLELGDSALYFCASSLGAVATNEKLFFGSGTQLSVL.